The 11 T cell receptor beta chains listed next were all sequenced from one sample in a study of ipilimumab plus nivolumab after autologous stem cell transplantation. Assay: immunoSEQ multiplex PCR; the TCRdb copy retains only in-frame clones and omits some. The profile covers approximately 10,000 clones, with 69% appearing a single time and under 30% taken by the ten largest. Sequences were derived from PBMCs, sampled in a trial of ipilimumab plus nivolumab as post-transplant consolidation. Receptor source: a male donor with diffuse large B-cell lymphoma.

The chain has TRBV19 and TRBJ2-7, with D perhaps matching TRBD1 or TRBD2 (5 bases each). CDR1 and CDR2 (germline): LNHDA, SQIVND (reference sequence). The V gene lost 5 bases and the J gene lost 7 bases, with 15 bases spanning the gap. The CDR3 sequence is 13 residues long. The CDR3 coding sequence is TGTGCCAGTAGTCCAGGACGGGGCCGGGAGCAGTACTTC. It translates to CASSPGRGREQYF. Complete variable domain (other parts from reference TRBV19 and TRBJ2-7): DGGITQSPKYLFRKEGQNVTLSCEQNLNHDAMYWYRQDPGQGLRLIYYSQIVNDFQKGDIAEGYSVSREKKESFPLTVTSAQKNPTAFYLCASSPGRGREQYFGPGTRLTVT.

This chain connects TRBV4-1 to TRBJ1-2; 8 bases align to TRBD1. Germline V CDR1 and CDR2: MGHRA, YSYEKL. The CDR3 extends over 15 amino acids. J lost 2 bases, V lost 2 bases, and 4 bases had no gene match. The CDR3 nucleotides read TGCGCCAGCAGCCAATACGGACAGGGAAACTATGGCTACACCTTC. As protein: CASSQYGQGNYGYTF.

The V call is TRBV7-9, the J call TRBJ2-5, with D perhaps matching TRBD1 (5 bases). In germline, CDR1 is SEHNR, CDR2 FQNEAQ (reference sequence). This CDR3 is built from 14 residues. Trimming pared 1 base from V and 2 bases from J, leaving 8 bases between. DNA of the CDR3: TGTGCCAGCAGCTTAGGTCAGGGACAAGAGACCCAGTACTTC. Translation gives CASSLGQGQETQYF.

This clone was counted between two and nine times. In DNA, the CDR3 is TGTGCCAGCAGCATCCGACAGGACACCGGGGAGCTGTTTTTT. Protein: CASSIRQDTGELFF. This sequence joins TRBV7-8 and TRBJ2-2, with D maybe TRBD1 (6 bases). V was cut by 5 bases and J by 3 bases, with 10 bases left in between. Looked up from germline, CDR1 is SGHVS and CDR2 is FQNEAQ. This CDR3 is 14 amino acids long.

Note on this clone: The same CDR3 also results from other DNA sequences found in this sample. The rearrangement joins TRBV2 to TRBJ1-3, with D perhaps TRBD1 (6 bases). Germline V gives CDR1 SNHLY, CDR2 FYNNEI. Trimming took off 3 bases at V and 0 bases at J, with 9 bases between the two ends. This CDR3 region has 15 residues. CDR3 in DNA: TGTGCCAGCAGTGACGGACAGAGCTCTGGAAACACCATATATTTT. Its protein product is CASSDGQSSGNTIYF.

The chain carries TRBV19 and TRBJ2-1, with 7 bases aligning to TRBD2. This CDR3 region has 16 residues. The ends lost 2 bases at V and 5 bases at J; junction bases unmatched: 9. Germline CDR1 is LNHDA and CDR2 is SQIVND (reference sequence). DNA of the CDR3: TGTGCCAGTAGTATACGGGCGGGGGTAAAAAACAATGAGCAGTTCTTC. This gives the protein CASSIRAGVKNNEQFF.

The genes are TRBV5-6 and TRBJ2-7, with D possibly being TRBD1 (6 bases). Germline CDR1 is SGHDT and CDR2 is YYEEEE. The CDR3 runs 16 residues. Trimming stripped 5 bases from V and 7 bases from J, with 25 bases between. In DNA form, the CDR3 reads TGTGCCAGCAGTGAAGGGTGGCAGGGGACCCCTTTGGAGCAGTACTTC. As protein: CASSEGWQGTPLEQYF.

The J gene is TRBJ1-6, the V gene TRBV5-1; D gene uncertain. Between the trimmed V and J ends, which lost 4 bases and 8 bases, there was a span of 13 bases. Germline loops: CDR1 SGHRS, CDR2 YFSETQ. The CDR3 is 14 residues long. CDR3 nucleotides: TGCGCCAGCAGCCTACCAGAGGGAGATTCACCCCTCCACTTT. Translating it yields CASSLPEGDSPLHF.

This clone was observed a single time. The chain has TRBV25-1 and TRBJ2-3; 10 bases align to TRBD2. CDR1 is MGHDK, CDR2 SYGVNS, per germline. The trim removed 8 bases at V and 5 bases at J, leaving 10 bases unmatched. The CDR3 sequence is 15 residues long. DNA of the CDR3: TGTGCCAGCGCCTCCCTAGCGGGGGTGGAAGATACGCAGTATTTT. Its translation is CASASLAGVEDTQYF.

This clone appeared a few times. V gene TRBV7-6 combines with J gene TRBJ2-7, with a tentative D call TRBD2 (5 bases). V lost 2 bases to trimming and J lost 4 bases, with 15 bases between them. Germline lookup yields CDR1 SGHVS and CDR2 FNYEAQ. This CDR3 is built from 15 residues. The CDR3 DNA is TGTGCCAGCAGCTTACAGCCGGGTGGGGAGTACGAGCAGTACTTC. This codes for CASSLQPGGEYEQYF.

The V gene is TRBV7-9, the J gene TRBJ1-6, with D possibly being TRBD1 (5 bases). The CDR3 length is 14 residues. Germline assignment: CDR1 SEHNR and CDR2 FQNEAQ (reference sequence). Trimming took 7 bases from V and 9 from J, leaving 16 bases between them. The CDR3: CASTEGSGGSPLHF. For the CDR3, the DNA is TGTGCCAGCACGGAGGGGTCTGGTGGTTCACCCCTCCACTTT.